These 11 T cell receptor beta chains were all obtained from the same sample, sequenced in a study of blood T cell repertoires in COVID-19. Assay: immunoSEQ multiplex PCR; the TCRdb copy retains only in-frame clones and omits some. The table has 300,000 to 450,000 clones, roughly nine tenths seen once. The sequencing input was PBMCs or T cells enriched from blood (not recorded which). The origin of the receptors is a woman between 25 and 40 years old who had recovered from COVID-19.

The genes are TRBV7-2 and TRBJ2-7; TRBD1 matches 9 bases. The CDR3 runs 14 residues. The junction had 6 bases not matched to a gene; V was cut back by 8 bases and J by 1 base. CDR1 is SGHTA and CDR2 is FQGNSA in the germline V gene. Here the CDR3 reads CASGVGTGSYEQYF. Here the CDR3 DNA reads TGTGCCAGCGGCGTCGGGACAGGGTCCTACGAGCAGTACTTC. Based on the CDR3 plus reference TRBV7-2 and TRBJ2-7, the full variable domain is GAGVSQSPSNKVTEKGKDVELRCDPISGHTALYWYRQSLGQGLEFLIYFQGNSAPDKSGLPSDRFSAERTGGSVSTLTIQRTQQEDSAVYLCASGVGTGSYEQYFGPGTRLTVT.

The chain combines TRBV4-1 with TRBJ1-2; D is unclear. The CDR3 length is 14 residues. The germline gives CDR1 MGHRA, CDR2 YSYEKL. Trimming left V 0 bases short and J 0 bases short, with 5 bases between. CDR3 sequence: CASSQDSANYGYTF. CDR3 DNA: TGCGCCAGCAGCCAAGACTCAGCTAACTATGGCTACACCTTC.

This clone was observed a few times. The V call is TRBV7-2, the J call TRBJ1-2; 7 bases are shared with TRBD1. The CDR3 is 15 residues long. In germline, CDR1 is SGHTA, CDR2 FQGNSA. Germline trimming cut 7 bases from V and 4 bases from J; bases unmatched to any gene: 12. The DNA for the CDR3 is TGTGCCAGCACCAGTAACAGGGGCCAGGGCTATGGCTACACCTTC. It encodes CASTSNRGQGYGYTF.

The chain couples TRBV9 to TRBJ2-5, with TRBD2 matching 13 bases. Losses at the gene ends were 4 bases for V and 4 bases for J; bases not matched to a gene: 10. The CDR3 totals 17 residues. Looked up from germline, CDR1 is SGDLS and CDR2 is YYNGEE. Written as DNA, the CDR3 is TGTGCCAGCAGCCGTACTAGCGGGGGGGCCTATGGAGAGACCCAGTACTTC. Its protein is CASSRTSGGAYGETQYF.

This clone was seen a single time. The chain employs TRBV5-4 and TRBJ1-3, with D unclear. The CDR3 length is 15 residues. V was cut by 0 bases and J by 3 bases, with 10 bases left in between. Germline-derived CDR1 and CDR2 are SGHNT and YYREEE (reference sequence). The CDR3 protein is CASSLDSSYGNTIYF. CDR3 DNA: TGTGCCAGCAGCTTGGACAGTTCTTATGGAAACACCATATATTTT.

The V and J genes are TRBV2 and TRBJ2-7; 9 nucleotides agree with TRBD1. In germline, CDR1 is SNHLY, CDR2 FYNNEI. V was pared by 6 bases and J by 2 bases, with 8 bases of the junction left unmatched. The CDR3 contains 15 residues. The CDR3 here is CASRMGTGPPYEQYF. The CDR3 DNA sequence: TGTGCCAGCAGGATGGGGACAGGGCCTCCCTACGAGCAGTACTTC. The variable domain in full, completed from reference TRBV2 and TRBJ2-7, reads EPEVTQTPSHQVTQMGQEVILRCVPISNHLYFYWYRQILGQKVEFLVSFYNNEISEKSEIFDDQFSVERPDGSNFTLKIRSTKLEDSAMYFCASRMGTGPPYEQYFGPGTRLTVT.

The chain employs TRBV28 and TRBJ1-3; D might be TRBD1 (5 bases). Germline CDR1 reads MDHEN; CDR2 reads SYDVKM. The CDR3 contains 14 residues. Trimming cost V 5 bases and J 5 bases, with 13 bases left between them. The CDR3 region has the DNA TGTGCCAGCAGTGAAGACAGAAGGCGAAACACCATATATTTT. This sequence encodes CASSEDRRRNTIYF.

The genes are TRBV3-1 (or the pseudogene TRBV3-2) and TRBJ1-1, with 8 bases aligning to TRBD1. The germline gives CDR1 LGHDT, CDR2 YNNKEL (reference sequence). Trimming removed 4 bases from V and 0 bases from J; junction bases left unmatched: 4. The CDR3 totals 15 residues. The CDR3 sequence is CASSRDRIMNTEAFF. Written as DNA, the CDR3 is TGTGCCAGCAGCCGGGACAGGATCATGAACACTGAAGCTTTCTTT.

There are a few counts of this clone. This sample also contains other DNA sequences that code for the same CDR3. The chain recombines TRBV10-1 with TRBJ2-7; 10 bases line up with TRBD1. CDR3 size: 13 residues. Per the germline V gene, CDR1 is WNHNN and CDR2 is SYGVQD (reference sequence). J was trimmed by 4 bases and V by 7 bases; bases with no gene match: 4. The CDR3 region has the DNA TGCGCCAGCAACCGGGACAGGGGATACGAGCAGTACTTC. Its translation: CASNRDRGYEQYF.

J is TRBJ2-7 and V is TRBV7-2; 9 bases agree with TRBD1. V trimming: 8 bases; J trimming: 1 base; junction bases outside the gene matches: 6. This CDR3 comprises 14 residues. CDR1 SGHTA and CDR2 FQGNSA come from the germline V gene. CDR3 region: CASQPDRGSYEQYF. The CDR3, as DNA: TGTGCCAGCCAGCCCGACAGGGGGTCCTACGAGCAGTACTTC.

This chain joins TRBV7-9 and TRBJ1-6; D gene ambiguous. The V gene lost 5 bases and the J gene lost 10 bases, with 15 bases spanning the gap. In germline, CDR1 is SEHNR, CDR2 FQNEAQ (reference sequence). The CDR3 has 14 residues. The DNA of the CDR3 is TGTGCCAGCAGCGGCGGGAGCTCTAACTCACCCCTCCACTTT. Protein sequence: CASSGGSSNSPLHF.